These 18 T cell receptor beta chains share one sample of origin, sequenced in a study of identical twins. A single record per CDR3 protein comes from TCRdb applying MiXCR to the 5' RACE reads. Here the sample spans around 480,000 distinct CDR3 sequences, 12% to 15% being singletons. This same sample was also taken into another study, of yellow fever vaccine responses in identical twins.

The sample was CD4+ T cells sorted from blood. These receptors were obtained from a woman younger than 35 in good health.

This clonotype was recorded a few times. The CDR3 protein is CASRARGTDTQYF. CDR3 DNA: TGTGCCAGCAGGGCCAGGGGCACAGATACGCAGTATTTT. V is TRBV6-6 and J is TRBJ2-3; TRBD1 is a possible D gene (5 bases). This CDR3 spans 13 amino acids. V lost 6 bases and J lost 1, with 8 bases in between. The germline V gene encodes CDR1 MNHNY and CDR2 SVGAGI (reference sequence).

V gene TRBV7-2 combines with J gene TRBJ1-1; 7 nucleotides line up with TRBD1. Germline V gene data show CDR1 as SGHTA and CDR2 as FQGNSA. V lost 2 bases, J lost 4 bases, and 7 bases stayed unmatched. The CDR3 loop spans 15 amino acids. For the CDR3, the DNA is TGTGCCAGCAGCTTACCCTCGACAGGGTTCACTGAAGCTTTCTTT. It translates to CASSLPSTGFTEAFF.

V is TRBV5-1 and J is TRBJ2-1, with D possibly matching TRBD2 (6 bases). In germline, CDR1 is SGHRS, CDR2 YFSETQ. The V and J ends lost 0 bases and 4 bases respectively, with 11 bases between them. The CDR3 spans 15 residues. The CDR3 loop is CASSLVAEAYNEQFF. The DNA for the CDR3 is TGCGCCAGCAGCTTGGTAGCGGAGGCTTACAATGAGCAGTTCTTC.

CDR3 loop: CASRASPPETQYF. CDR3 nucleotides: TGCGCCAGCAGAGCGTCACCCCCAGAGACCCAGTACTTC. This rearrangement joins TRBV5-1 to TRBJ2-5; D remains ambiguous. V gave up 5 bases and J gave up 4 bases, with 12 bases separating them. Germline CDR1 SGHRS, CDR2 YFSETQ. The CDR3 contains 13 residues.

The rearrangement links TRBV11-2 to TRBJ2-6, with 7 bases identical to TRBD1. The V gene's germline CDR1 is SGHAT and CDR2 FQNNGV. This CDR3 is built from 19 residues. J was trimmed by 0 bases and V by 0 bases; bases with no gene match: 8. The CDR3, as DNA: TGTGCCAGCAGCTTAGAGTCCAGGGGGACCTACTCTGGGGCCAACGTCCTGACTTTC. Its protein is CASSLESRGTYSGANVLTF.

This clonotype has more than one count but fewer than ten. The chain recombines TRBV20-1 with TRBJ2-1; tentatively, D is TRBD1 or TRBD2 (5 bases each). The CDR3 contains 14 residues. V shed 0 bases and J shed 9 bases, with 15 bases lying between them. CDR1 and CDR2 from the germline V gene are DFQATT and SNEGSKA (reference sequence). The DNA for the CDR3 is TGCAGTGCTAGAGATGCACGTACGGGGACTGAGCAGTTCTTC. Its protein product is CSARDARTGTEQFF.

This chain links TRBV7-3 with TRBJ2-3; D is unclear. Trimming removed 5 bases from V and 4 bases from J, with 16 bases in between. The CDR3 is 15 residues long. The germline CDR1 and CDR2 sequences are SGHTA and FQGTGA. The CDR3 DNA is TGTGCCAGCAGCGTGTCGGGTGTCACAGCAGATACGCAGTATTTT. This sequence encodes CASSVSGVTADTQYF.

This clonotype was detected only a few times. The chain links TRBV7-9 to TRBJ1-1; D remains ambiguous. The CDR3 consists of 14 residues. The ends were cut back, 4 bases at V and 3 bases at J, with 12 bases in the middle. CDR1 is SEHNR, CDR2 FQNEAQ, per germline (reference sequence). Here the CDR3 reads CASSSGQADTEAFF. The CDR3 DNA is TGTGCCAGCAGCTCCGGGCAGGCGGACACTGAAGCTTTCTTT. The full variable domain, in which reference TRBV7-9 and TRBJ1-1 provide the parts outside the CDR3, is DTGVSQNPRHKITKRGQNVTFRCDPISEHNRLYWYRQTLGQGPEFLTYFQNEAQLEKSRLLSDRFSAERPKGSFSTLEIQRTEQGDSAMYLCASSSGQADTEAFFGQGTRLTVV.

The gene calls are TRBV6-5 and TRBJ2-3; a possible D gene is TRBD1 (5 bases). CDR3 length equals 15 residues. Germline V gene sequence: CDR1 MNHEY, CDR2 SVGAGI. Trimming took 2 bases from V and 4 from J, leaving 13 bases between them. The CDR3: CASSYGRLGPDTQYF. The CDR3 bases are TGTGCCAGCAGTTACGGACGCCTGGGGCCAGATACGCAGTATTTT.

The genes are TRBV20-1 and TRBJ2-5; the match to TRBD2 covers 13 bases. The CDR3 is 15 amino acids. J lost 3 bases, V lost 6 bases, and 7 bases had no gene match. Germline CDR1 reads DFQATT; CDR2 reads SNEGSKA (reference sequence). The CDR3 region has the DNA TGCAGTGCGAAAACTAGCGGGAGGGACAAAGAGACCCAGTACTTC. Its protein is CSAKTSGRDKETQYF.

The chain is built from TRBV2 and TRBJ2-3; D might be TRBD1 (6 bases). The germline V and J ends were trimmed by 6 bases and 3 bases, with 16 bases remaining between them. Looked up from germline, CDR1 is SNHLY and CDR2 is FYNNEI. This CDR3 is 15 amino acids long. CDR3 protein: CASREQGVVTDTQYF. The CDR3 coding sequence is TGTGCCAGCAGGGAACAGGGCGTTGTGACAGATACGCAGTATTTT. The whole variable domain, filled in from reference TRBV2 and TRBJ2-3, reads EPEVTQTPSHQVTQMGQEVILRCVPISNHLYFYWYRQILGQKVEFLVSFYNNEISEKSEIFDDQFSVERPDGSNFTLKIRSTKLEDSAMYFCASREQGVVTDTQYFGPGTRLTVL.

The rearrangement links TRBV2 to TRBJ2-5; the D gene is possibly TRBD1 (5 bases). Germline CDR1 is SNHLY and CDR2 is FYNNEI. V was pared by 3 bases and J by 7 bases, with 12 bases between. The CDR3 contains 13 residues. CDR3 nucleotide sequence: TGTGCCAGCAGTGAGGCCCAGGGTGGGACCCAGTACTTC. Translating gives CASSEAQGGTQYF.

For the CDR3, the DNA is TGTGCCAGCAGTTTCACCGGACAGGGGGCATACGAGACCCAGTACTTC. Protein: CASSFTGQGAYETQYF. The genes are TRBV27 and TRBJ2-5; 11 nucleotides match TRBD1. The V and J ends lost 3 bases and 5 bases, in that order; junction bases with no gene match: 8. Germline assignment: CDR1 MNHEY and CDR2 SMNVEV (reference sequence). The CDR3 loop spans 16 amino acids.

V is TRBV18 and J is TRBJ2-7, with 8 nucleotides matching TRBD2. The CDR3 is 16 residues long. V gave up 1 base and J gave up 6 bases; unmatched junction bases: 11. The germline CDR1 and CDR2 sequences are KGHSH and LQKENI. CDR3 residues: CASSPLAGGASPEQYF. For the CDR3, the DNA is TGTGCCAGCTCACCACTTGCGGGAGGAGCGTCCCCCGAGCAGTACTTC.

This clonotype has more than one count but fewer than ten. The chain links TRBV29-1 to TRBJ2-7; TRBD2 is a possible D gene (5 bases). The germline gives CDR1 SQVTM, CDR2 ANQGSEA. The CDR3 runs to 12 residues. V lost 1 base and J 3 bases, leaving 7 bases between the germline ends. Written as DNA, the CDR3 is TGCAGCGTTGAAGCGGGAATCTACGAGCAGTACTTC. Amino acids: CSVEAGIYEQYF.

The CDR3 reads CASSQDQGGGYTF. CDR3 coding DNA: TGTGCCAGCAGCCAAGATCAAGGGGGGGGCTACACCTTC. This chain joins TRBV3-1 and TRBJ1-2; possibly TRBD1 for D (6 bases). Germline V gene sequence: CDR1 LGHDT, CDR2 YNNKEL (reference sequence). The V end lost 0 bases, the J end lost 8 bases, and 10 bases lay between the germline ends. This CDR3 is 13 amino acids long.

This clonotype was detected ten times or more. The chain uses TRBV5-1 and TRBJ2-1, with 10 bases matching TRBD2. Germline values: CDR1 SGHRS, CDR2 YFSETQ. This CDR3 region has 14 residues. V was pared by 0 bases and J by 7 bases, with 1 base of the junction left unmatched. CDR3 coding DNA: TGCGCCAGCAGCTTGGGACTAGCGGGTAATGAGCAGTTCTTC. Protein sequence: CASSLGLAGNEQFF.

This clonotype has at least ten counts. V usage is TRBV15 and J usage is TRBJ2-7; TRBD1 is a possible D gene (5 bases). Germline CDR1 LNHNV, CDR2 YYDKDF (reference sequence). This CDR3 region has 15 residues. V lost 0 bases, J lost 3 bases, and 12 bases lay in between. The CDR3 here is CATSREGQGIYEQYF. CDR3 coding DNA: TGTGCCACCAGCAGAGAGGGGCAGGGTATCTACGAGCAGTACTTC.